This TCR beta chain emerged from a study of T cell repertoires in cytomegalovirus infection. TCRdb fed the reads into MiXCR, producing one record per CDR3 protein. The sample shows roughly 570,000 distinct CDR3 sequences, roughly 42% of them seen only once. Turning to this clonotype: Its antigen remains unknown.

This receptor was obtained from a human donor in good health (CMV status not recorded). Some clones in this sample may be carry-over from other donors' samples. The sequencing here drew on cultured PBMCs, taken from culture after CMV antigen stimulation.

CDR3 loop: CASSPGGLAGPRGLEQYF. The CDR3 region has the DNA TGTGCCAGCAGCCCGGGGGGACTAGCGGGCCCTCGGGGCCTCGAGCAGTACTTC. This chain joins TRBV7-2 and TRBJ2-7; 12 nucleotides align to TRBD2. Germline V CDR1 and CDR2: SGHTA, FQGNSA. This CDR3 region has 18 residues. Unmatched junction bases numbered 17, after V lost 5 bases and J lost 6 bases.